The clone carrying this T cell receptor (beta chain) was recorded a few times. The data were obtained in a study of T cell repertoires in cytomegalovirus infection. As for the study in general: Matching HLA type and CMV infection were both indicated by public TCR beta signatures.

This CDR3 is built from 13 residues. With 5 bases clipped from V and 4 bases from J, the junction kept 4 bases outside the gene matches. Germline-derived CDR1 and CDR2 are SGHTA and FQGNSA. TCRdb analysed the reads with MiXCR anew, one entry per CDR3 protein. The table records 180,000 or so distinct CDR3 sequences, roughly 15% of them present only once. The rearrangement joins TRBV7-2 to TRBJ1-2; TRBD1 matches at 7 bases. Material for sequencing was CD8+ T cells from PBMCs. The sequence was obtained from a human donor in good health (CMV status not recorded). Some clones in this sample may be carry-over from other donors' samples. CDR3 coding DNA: TGTGCCAGCAGCCGAGGGGGCTCCTATGGCTACACCTTC. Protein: CASSRGGSYGYTF.